Listed below are T cell receptor beta chains from one sample, sequenced in a study of cytomegalovirus exposure and HLA in healthy donors. Profiling relied on immunoSEQ multiplex PCR, and the TCRdb table lists in-frame clones only, not all of them. Of more than 150,000 clones detected, approximately 80% appear once; the ten largest clones hold about 1.5%. The specimen was PBMCs. These receptors were collected from a male donor in good health and CMV-seronegative. Both conserved end residues are part of each CDR3. The order of the fields is D gene, clone size, J gene, V gene, CDR3 protein, CDR3 DNA. The D gene is left open where the match is weak. Only some rows state a clone size, as once, few, many or a class for expanded clones.

D gene: TRBD1; clone size: NA; J gene: TRBJ1-1; V gene: TRBV6-6; CDR3 protein: CASSFGQGYAEAFF; CDR3 DNA: TGTGCCAGCAGTTTCGGACAGGGCTACGCTGAAGCTTTCTTT
D gene: TRBD1; clone size: NA; J gene: TRBJ1-2; V gene: TRBV28; CDR3 protein: CASSRTQDRGVYGYTF; CDR3 DNA: TGTGCCAGCAGTCGTACCCAGGACAGGGGGGTCTATGGCTACACCTTC
D gene: NA; clone size: once; J gene: TRBJ2-1; V gene: TRBV4-1; CDR3 protein: CASSQERRDNNEQFF; CDR3 DNA: TGCGCCAGCAGCCAAGAACGCCGGGACAACAATGAGCAGTTCTTC
D gene: TRBD2; clone size: NA; J gene: TRBJ2-7; V gene: TRBV29-1; CDR3 protein: CSVGSGTDEQYF; CDR3 DNA: TGCAGCGTTGGTAGCGGGACTGACGAGCAGTACTTC
D gene: NA; clone size: NA; J gene: TRBJ2-1; V gene: TRBV9; CDR3 protein: CASSVVQGYEQFF; CDR3 DNA: TGTGCCAGCAGCGTAGTACAGGGCTATGAGCAGTTCTTC
D gene: NA; clone size: NA; J gene: TRBJ2-7; V gene: TRBV2; CDR3 protein: CASSTGLAYEQYF; CDR3 DNA: TGTGCCAGCAGCACAGGGTTGGCGTACGAGCAGTACTTC
D gene: TRBD1; clone size: NA; J gene: TRBJ1-2; V gene: TRBV19; CDR3 protein: CARITGGAGWGYTF; CDR3 DNA: TGTGCCAGGATAACAGGGGGCGCTGGATGGGGCTACACCTTC
D gene: TRBD1; clone size: few; J gene: TRBJ2-1; V gene: TRBV28; CDR3 protein: CASSFGQVYNEQFF; CDR3 DNA: TGTGCCAGCAGTTTCGGACAGGTATACAATGAGCAGTTCTTC
D gene: NA; clone size: NA; J gene: TRBJ2-3; V gene: TRBV4-3; CDR3 protein: CASSQDVGGDTQYF; CDR3 DNA: TGCGCCAGCAGCCAAGATGTGGGGGGTGATACGCAGTATTTT
D gene: TRBD1; clone size: NA; J gene: TRBJ2-7; V gene: TRBV6-5; CDR3 protein: CAGSQDRVHEQYF; CDR3 DNA: TGTGCCGGCAGCCAGGACAGGGTCCACGAGCAGTACTTC
D gene: TRBD2; clone size: NA; J gene: TRBJ2-1; V gene: TRBV9; CDR3 protein: CASSVASGGGYEQFF; CDR3 DNA: TGTGCCAGCAGCGTAGCTAGCGGGGGGGGATATGAGCAGTTCTTC
D gene: TRBD2; clone size: NA; J gene: TRBJ2-7; V gene: TRBV6-5; CDR3 protein: CASSTLAGGYEQYF; CDR3 DNA: TGTGCCAGCAGTACCTTAGCGGGAGGCTACGAGCAGTACTTC
D gene: NA; clone size: NA; J gene: TRBJ1-6; V gene: TRBV5-1; CDR3 protein: CASSLEPGNSPLHF; CDR3 DNA: TGCGCCAGCAGCTTGGAGCCAGGGAATTCACCCCTCCACTTT
D gene: NA; clone size: NA; J gene: TRBJ2-7; V gene: TRBV6-4; CDR3 protein: CASSSTGPEQYF; CDR3 DNA: TGTGCCAGCAGTTCTACAGGGCCCGAGCAGTACTTC
D gene: NA; clone size: NA; J gene: TRBJ2-1; V gene: TRBV9; CDR3 protein: CASSVDPSPKNNEQFF; CDR3 DNA: TGTGCCAGCAGCGTAGACCCTAGCCCAAAAAACAATGAGCAGTTCTTC
D gene: TRBD1; clone size: NA; J gene: TRBJ1-1; V gene: TRBV6-5; CDR3 protein: CASSYSTGVNTEAFF; CDR3 DNA: TGTGCCAGCAGTTACTCGACAGGGGTGAACACTGAAGCTTTCTTT
D gene: TRBD1; clone size: NA; J gene: TRBJ1-2; V gene: TRBV14; CDR3 protein: CASSVRDRGRYGYTF; CDR3 DNA: TGTGCCAGCAGCGTCCGGGACAGGGGACGGTATGGCTACACCTTC
D gene: TRBD1; clone size: NA; J gene: TRBJ1-1; V gene: TRBV4-1; CDR3 protein: CASSQDQGTGVEAFF; CDR3 DNA: TGCGCCAGCAGCCAAGATCAGGGGACAGGGGTTGAAGCTTTCTTT
D gene: TRBD2; clone size: NA; J gene: TRBJ2-4; V gene: TRBV5-4; CDR3 protein: CASSWTSGIGEPKNIQYF; CDR3 DNA: TGTGCCAGCAGCTGGACTAGCGGGATAGGTGAACCCAAAAACATTCAGTACTTC
D gene: NA; clone size: NA; J gene: TRBJ2-3; V gene: TRBV7-9; CDR3 protein: CSSSPSTDTQYF; CDR3 DNA: TGTTCCAGCAGCCCGAGCACAGATACGCAGTATTTT
D gene: NA; clone size: NA; J gene: TRBJ1-5; V gene: TRBV2; CDR3 protein: CASSDQQSNQPQHF; CDR3 DNA: TGTGCCAGCAGTGATCAACAAAGCAATCAGCCCCAGCATTTT
D gene: NA; clone size: NA; J gene: TRBJ1-2; V gene: TRBV6-1; CDR3 protein: CASRAGDNYGYTF; CDR3 DNA: TGTGCCAGCAGGGCAGGTGACAACTATGGCTACACCTTC
D gene: NA; clone size: NA; J gene: TRBJ1-1; V gene: TRBV4-3; CDR3 protein: CASSPGRRGSEAFF; CDR3 DNA: TGCGCCAGCAGCCCAGGGAGGCGCGGTTCTGAAGCTTTCTTT
D gene: TRBD1; clone size: NA; J gene: TRBJ2-7; V gene: TRBV7-3; CDR3 protein: CASSPGQGYEQYF; CDR3 DNA: TGTGCCAGCAGCCCGGGACAGGGCTACGAGCAGTACTTC
D gene: TRBD1; clone size: once; J gene: TRBJ2-7; V gene: TRBV18; CDR3 protein: CASSLGQGGEQYF; CDR3 DNA: TGTGCCAGCTCACTGGGACAGGGCGGCGAGCAGTACTTC
D gene: TRBD1; clone size: NA; J gene: TRBJ2-5; V gene: TRBV27; CDR3 protein: CASSLQTGGGLASTQYF; CDR3 DNA: TGTGCCAGCAGTCTCCAGACAGGGGGTGGTCTTGCGTCGACCCAGTACTTC